This T cell receptor (beta chain) derives from a study of blood T cell repertoires in COVID-19. Background on the study: Spain, Italy and the United States supplied samples that represented acute and convalescent COVID-19. In each case, the material was cDNA or gDNA derived from T cells, B-cell-depleted T cells, or PBMCs.

J lost 3 bases, V lost 4 bases, and 14 bases had no gene match. Germline CDR1 and CDR2: MDHEN and SYDVKM. This CDR3 contains 18 residues. During active infection, Seattle patients enrolled and were then monitored through disease. Original processing methods: Using reference gene primer amplification, nucleated cell counts were estimated. Method: immunoSEQ multiplex PCR; TCRdb's copy keeps in-frame clones and lacks some. The V and J calls and clone size come from that table; D and trimming were worked out from the DNA. The sample shows 250,000 to 300,000 clones, 80% to 95% of them seen only once. This clone was seen a handful of times.

This rearrangement joins TRBV28 to TRBJ1-2, with TRBD1 identical over 10 bases. This TCR was sampled from a woman aged 25 to 45 with COVID-19, enrolled during active disease. Sequencing used peripheral blood. The CDR3 DNA is TGTGCCAGCAGTTCCTCTCGGACAGGGGGTAGTAGGGACTATGGCTACACCTTC. The encoded protein is CASSSSRTGGSRDYGYTF.